Sequencing of this T cell receptor (beta chain) was carried out in a study of shared clonotypes between healthy human individuals. Repertoires were generated with immunoSEQ multiplex PCR, while TCRdb's copy carries only in-frame clones and drops some. The sample carries around 370,000 clones, 90% to 98% recorded once. Notes on this clone: Its antigen is unknown.

Study observations and caveats: Blood was the sole source, and tissue repertoires probably differ.

Germline V gene sequence: CDR1 MDHEN, CDR2 SYDVKM. V was pared by 7 bases and J by 1 base, with 4 bases of the junction left unmatched. The CDR3 is 14 residues long. V usage is TRBV28 and J usage is TRBJ1-5; TRBD1 matches at 7 bases. This receptor was taken from a man younger than 40 in good health. The sequenced sample was memory CD8+ T cells sorted from blood. The subset is: CD45RO+ cells pooled with CCR7-negative TemRA cells. DNA of the CDR3: TGTGCCAGCACTGCAGGGGGAAGCAATCAGCCCCAGCATTTT. This gives the protein CASTAGGSNQPQHF.